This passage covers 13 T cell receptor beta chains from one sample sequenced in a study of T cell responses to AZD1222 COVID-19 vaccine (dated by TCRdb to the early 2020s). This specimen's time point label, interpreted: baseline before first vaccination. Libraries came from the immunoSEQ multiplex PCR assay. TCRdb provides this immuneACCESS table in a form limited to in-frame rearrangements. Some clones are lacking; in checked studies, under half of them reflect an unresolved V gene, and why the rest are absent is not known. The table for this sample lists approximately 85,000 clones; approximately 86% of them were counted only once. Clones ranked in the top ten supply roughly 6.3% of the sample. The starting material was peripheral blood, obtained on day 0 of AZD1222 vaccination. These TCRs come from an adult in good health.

The CDR3 DNA follows: TGTGCCAGCAGCTTCGCCGGGACTAGCGGCCTGAATGAGCAGTTCTTC. This gives the protein CASSFAGTSGLNEQFF. The chain links TRBV11-3 to TRBJ2-1, with 11 nucleotides matching TRBD2. The germline gives CDR1 SGHNT, CDR2 YENEEA. V gave up 3 bases and J gave up 7 bases; unmatched junction bases: 8. The CDR3 is made up of 16 amino acids.

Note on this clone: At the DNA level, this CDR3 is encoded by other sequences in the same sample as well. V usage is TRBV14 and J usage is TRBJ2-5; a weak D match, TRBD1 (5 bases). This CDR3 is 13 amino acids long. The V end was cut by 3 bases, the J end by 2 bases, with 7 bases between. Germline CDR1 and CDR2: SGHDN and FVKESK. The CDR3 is CASSQTVQETQYF. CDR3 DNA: TGTGCCAGCAGCCAGACAGTTCAAGAGACCCAGTACTTC. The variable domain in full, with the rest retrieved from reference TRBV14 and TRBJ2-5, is EAGVTQFPSHSVIEKGQTVTLRCDPISGHDNLYWYRRVMGKEIKFLLHFVKESKQDESGMPNNRFLAERTGGTYSTLKVQPAELEDSGVYFCASSQTVQETQYFGPGTRLLVL.

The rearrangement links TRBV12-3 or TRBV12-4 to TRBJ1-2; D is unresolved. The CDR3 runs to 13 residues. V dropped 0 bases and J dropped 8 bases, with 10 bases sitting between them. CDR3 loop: CASSLAGVKGYTF. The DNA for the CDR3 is TGTGCCAGCAGTTTAGCTGGGGTGAAGGGCTACACCTTC.

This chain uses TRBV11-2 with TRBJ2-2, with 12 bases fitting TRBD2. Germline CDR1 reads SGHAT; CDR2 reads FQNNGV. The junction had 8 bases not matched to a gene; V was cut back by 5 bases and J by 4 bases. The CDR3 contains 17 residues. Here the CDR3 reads CASSVLAGGRVTGELFF. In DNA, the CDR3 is TGTGCCAGCAGCGTACTAGCGGGGGGCCGGGTCACCGGGGAGCTGTTTTTT.

The CDR3 loop reads CASSLTQGVFYGYTF. CDR3 nucleotides: TGTGCCAGCAGCTTGACACAGGGCGTATTCTATGGCTACACCTTC. V is TRBV5-6 and J is TRBJ1-2; TRBD1 is a possible D gene (6 bases). Trimming took 1 base from V and 4 from J, leaving 14 bases between them. Germline CDR1 reads SGHDT; CDR2 reads YYEEEE. This CDR3 region has 15 residues.

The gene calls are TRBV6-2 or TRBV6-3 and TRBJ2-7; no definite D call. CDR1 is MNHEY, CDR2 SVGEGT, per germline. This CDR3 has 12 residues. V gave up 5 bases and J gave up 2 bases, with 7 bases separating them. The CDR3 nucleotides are TGTGCCAGCAGTAAAGACACCTACGAGCAGTACTTC. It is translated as CASSKDTYEQYF.

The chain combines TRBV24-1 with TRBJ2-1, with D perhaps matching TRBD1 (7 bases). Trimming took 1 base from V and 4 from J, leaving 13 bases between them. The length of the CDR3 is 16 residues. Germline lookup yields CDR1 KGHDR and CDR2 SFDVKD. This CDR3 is CATSDFGRGVYNEQFF. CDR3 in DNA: TGTGCCACCAGTGATTTCGGCAGGGGGGTGTACAATGAGCAGTTCTTC.

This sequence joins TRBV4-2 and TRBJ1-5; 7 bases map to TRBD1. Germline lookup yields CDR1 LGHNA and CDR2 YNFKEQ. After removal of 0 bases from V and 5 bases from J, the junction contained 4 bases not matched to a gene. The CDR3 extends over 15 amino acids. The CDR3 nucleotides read TGTGCCAGCAGCCAAGATGGGACAGTCGATCAGCCCCAGCATTTT. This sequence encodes CASSQDGTVDQPQHF.

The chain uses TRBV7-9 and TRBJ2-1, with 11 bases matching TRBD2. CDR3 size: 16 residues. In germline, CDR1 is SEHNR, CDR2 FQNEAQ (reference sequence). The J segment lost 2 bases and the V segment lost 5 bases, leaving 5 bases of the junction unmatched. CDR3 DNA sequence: TGTGCCAGCAGCGGTCTAGCGGGAGGTCCCTACAATGAGCAGTTCTTC. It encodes CASSGLAGGPYNEQFF.

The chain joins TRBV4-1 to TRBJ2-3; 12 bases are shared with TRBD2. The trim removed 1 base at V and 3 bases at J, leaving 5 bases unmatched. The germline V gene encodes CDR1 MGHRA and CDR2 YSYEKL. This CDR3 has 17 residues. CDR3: CASSQAALAGGTDTQYF. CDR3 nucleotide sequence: TGCGCCAGCAGCCAAGCCGCTCTAGCGGGAGGGACAGATACGCAGTATTTT.

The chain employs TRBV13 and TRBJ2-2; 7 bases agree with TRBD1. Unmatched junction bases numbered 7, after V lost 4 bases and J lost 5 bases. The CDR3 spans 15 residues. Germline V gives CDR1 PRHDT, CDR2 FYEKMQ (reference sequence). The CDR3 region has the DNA TGTGCCAGCAGCTCAAGACAGGGCGGGACCGGGGAGCTGTTTTTT. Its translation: CASSSRQGGTGELFF.

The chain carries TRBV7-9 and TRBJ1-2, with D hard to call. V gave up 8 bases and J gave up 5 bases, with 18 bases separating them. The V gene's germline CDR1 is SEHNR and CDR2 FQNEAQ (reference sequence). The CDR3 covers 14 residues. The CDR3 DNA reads TGTGCCAGCCTCCACGGGGTCCCGCCGTATGGCTACACCTTC. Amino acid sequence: CASLHGVPPYGYTF. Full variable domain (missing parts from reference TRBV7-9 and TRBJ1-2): DTGVSQNPRHKITKRGQNVTFRCDPISEHNRLYWYRQTLGQGPEFLTYFQNEAQLEKSRLLSDRFSAERPKGSFSTLEIQRTEQGDSAMYLCASLHGVPPYGYTFGSGTRLTVV.

The CDR3 region is CASSLWAGADNQPQHF. CDR3 nucleotide sequence: TGTGCCAGCAGTTTATGGGCAGGGGCGGACAATCAGCCCCAGCATTTT. The rearrangement uses TRBV27 and TRBJ1-5; D is possibly TRBD1 (6 bases). The CDR3 loop spans 16 amino acids. V lost 1 base, J lost 3 bases, and 13 bases lay in between. Germline V gene lookup returns CDR1 MNHEY and CDR2 SMNVEV (reference sequence).